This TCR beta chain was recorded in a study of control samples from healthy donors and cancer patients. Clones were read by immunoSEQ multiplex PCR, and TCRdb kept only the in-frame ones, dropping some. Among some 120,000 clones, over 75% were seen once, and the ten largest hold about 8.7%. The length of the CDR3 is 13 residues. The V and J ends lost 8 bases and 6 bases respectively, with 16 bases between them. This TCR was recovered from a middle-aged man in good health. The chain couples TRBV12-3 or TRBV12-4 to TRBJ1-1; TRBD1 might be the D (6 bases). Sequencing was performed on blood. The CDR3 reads CASGLHRVSEAFF. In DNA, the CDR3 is TGTGCCAGCGGACTACACAGGGTCTCTGAAGCTTTCTTT.